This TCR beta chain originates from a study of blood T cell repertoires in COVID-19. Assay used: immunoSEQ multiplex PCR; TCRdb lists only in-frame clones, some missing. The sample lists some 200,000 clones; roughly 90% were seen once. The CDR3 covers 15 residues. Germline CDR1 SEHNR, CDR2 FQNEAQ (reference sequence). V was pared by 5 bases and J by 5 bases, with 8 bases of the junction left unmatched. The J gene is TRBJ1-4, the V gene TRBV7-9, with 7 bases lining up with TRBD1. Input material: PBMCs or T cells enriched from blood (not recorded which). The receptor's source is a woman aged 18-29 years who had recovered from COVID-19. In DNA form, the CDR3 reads TGTGCCAGCAGCATACCGACAGGGAGAAATGAAAAACTGTTTTTT. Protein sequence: CASSIPTGRNEKLFF.